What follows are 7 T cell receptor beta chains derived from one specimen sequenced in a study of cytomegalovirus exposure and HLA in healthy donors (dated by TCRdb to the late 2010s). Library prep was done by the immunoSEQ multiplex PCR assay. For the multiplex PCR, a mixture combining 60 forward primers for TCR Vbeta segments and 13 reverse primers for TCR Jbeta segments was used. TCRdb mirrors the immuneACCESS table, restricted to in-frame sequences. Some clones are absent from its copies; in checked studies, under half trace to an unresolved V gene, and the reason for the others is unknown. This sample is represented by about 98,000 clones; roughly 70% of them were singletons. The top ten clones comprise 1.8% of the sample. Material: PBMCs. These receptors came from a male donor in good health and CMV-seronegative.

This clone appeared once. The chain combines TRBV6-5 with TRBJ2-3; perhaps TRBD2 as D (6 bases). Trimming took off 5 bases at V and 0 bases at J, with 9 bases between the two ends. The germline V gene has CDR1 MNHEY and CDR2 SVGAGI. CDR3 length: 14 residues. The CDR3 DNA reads TGTGCCAGCAGTGTAGCGGTGAGCACAGATACGCAGTATTTT. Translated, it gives CASSVAVSTDTQYF.

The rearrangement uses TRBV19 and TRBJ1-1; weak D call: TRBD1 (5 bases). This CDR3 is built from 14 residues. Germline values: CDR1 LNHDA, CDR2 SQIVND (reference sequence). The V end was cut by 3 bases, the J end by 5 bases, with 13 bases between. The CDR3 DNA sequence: TGTGCCAGTAGTATTTACAGGCGTAGGACTGAAGCTTTCTTT. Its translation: CASSIYRRRTEAFF.

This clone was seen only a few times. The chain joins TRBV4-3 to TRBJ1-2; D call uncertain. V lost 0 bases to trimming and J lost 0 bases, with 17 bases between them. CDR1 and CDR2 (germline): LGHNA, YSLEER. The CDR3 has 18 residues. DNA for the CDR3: TGCGCCAGCAGCCAAGAGGTTGCAGGATCCACGCCTAACTATGGCTACACCTTC. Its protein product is CASSQEVAGSTPNYGYTF.

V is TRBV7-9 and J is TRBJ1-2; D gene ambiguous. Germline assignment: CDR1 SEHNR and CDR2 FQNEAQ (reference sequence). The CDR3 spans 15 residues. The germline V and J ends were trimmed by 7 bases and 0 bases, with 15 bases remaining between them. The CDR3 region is CASTLYPLPNYGYTF. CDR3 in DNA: TGTGCCAGCACCCTGTACCCACTCCCTAACTATGGCTACACCTTC.

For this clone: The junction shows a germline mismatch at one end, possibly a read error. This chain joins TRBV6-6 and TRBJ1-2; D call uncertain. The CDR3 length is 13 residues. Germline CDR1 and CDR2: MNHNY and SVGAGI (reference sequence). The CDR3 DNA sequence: TGTGCCAGCGGTTATAGGCTCCTAGATGGCTACACCTTC. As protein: CASGYRLLDGYTF.

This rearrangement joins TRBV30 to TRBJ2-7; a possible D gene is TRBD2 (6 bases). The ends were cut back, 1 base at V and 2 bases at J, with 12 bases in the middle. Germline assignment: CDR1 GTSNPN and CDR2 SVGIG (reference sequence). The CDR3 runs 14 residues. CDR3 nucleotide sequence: TGTGCCTGGAGTGCAGGGAGGTTCCCCTACGAGCAGTACTTC. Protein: CAWSAGRFPYEQYF.

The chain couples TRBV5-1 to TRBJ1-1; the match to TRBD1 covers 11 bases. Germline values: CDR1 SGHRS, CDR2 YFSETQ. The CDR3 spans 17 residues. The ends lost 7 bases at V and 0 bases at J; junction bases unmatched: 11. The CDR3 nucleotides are TGCGCCAGCTCCGATGGACAGGGGGCTGCGGTGAACACTGAAGCTTTCTTT. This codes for CASSDGQGAAVNTEAFF.